One and the same sample provided the 14 T cell receptor beta chains below, sequenced in a study of vaccination effects on CD4 cells after COVID-19. Their target antigens are unknown. The table came from immunoSEQ multiplex PCR; TCRdb's copy has only in-frame clones and leaves some out. Of 65,000 to 90,000 clones listed, over 65% were seen once; the top ten hold roughly 2%. Isolating CD4+ T cells followed approximately 9 days of culture. The vaccine given was either BNT162b2 or mRNA-1273, in two doses. The sequencing here drew on CD4+ T cells from PBMCs cultured without peptide, taken after COVID-19 vaccination. The receptors originated from a human donor who received a COVID-19 vaccine.

This clone was counted between two and nine times. The V and J genes are TRBV18 and TRBJ2-5, with D uncertain. The CDR3 has 13 residues. V gave up 3 bases and J gave up 5 bases, with 10 bases separating them. In germline, CDR1 is KGHSH, CDR2 LQKENI. Written as DNA, the CDR3 is TGTGCCAGCTCACCTGGGTTCGTGGAGACCCAGTACTTC. This translates into CASSPGFVETQYF.

The CDR3 reads CASSFSRRNSPLHF. The CDR3 nucleotides are TGTGCCAGCAGTTTTTCCAGGAGAAATTCACCCCTCCACTTT. The chain recombines TRBV6-5 with TRBJ1-6; D remains unclear. Germline-derived CDR1 and CDR2 are MNHEY and SVGAGI. This CDR3 contains 14 residues. Trimming cost V 4 bases and J 7 bases, with 11 bases left between them.

This clone was seen once. This chain joins TRBV10-3 and TRBJ2-1, with TRBD2 matching 7 bases. The CDR3 is 16 amino acids. CDR1 is ENHRY, CDR2 SYGVKD, per germline. The ends lost 1 base at V and 5 bases at J; junction bases unmatched: 8. The CDR3 sequence is CAISEFSAGKNNEQFF. The CDR3 nucleotides are TGTGCCATCAGTGAGTTCTCAGCGGGGAAAAACAATGAGCAGTTCTTC.

The gene calls are TRBV4-1 and TRBJ1-4; D perhaps matches TRBD1 (6 bases). V gave up 4 bases and J gave up 4 bases, with 10 bases separating them. Germline CDR1 is MGHRA and CDR2 is YSYEKL. CDR3 length: 14 residues. CDR3: CASSPQGNNEKLFF. CDR3 nucleotide sequence: TGCGCCAGCAGCCCCCAGGGGAATAATGAAAAACTGTTTTTT.

CDR3: CASSFWGEAFF. The CDR3 coding sequence is TGCGCCAGCTCGTTTTGGGGGGAAGCTTTCTTT. This chain uses TRBV23-1 with TRBJ1-1; a weak D match, TRBD1 (5 bases). TRBV23-1 is marked as an open reading frame, function uncertain. The CDR3 totals 11 residues. Trimming removed 8 bases at V and 8 bases at J, with 12 bases between.

V is TRBV7-2 and J is TRBJ2-7; 11 bases line up with TRBD1. The CDR3 extends over 16 amino acids. Looked up from germline, CDR1 is SGHTA and CDR2 is FQGNSA. The V and J ends lost 5 bases and 7 bases, in that order; junction bases with no gene match: 13. The CDR3 sequence: CASSLGPGQGVGEQYV. The CDR3 bases are TGTGCCAGCAGCCTCGGACCGGGACAGGGGGTGGGTGAGCAGTACGTC.

This chain connects TRBV28 to TRBJ2-7, with D possibly matching TRBD1 (5 bases). The CDR3 length is 16 residues. The germline CDR1 and CDR2 sequences are MDHEN and SYDVKM. Trimming cost V 6 bases and J 0 bases, with 18 bases left between them. CDR3 DNA sequence: TGTGCCAGCAGACGAACAGGCTCCGTGAGCTCCTACGAGCAGTACGTC. It codes for CASRRTGSVSSYEQYV.

The CDR3 reads CASSLVRGNTEAFF. The DNA of the CDR3 is TGCGCCAGCAGCTTGGTACGGGGGAACACTGAAGCTTTCTTT. The J gene is TRBJ1-1, the V gene TRBV5-1; unclear D gene. Germline-derived CDR1 and CDR2 are SGHRS and YFSETQ. The CDR3 has 14 amino acids. V was shortened by 0 bases and J by 1 base, with 7 bases between the two germline ends.

This clone occurred a few times. The chain joins TRBV5-1 to TRBJ1-5; D remains ambiguous. From germline, CDR1 is SGHRS and CDR2 YFSETQ. Deletions cut 0 bases from V and 7 bases from J, with 11 bases between. The CDR3 consists of 14 residues. The CDR3 loop is CASSLEGSSQPQHF. In DNA form, the CDR3 reads TGCGCCAGCAGCTTGGAGGGTAGTAGCCAGCCCCAGCATTTT.

The V and J genes are TRBV5-1 and TRBJ2-2; D might be TRBD1 (5 bases). This CDR3 has 13 amino acids. The V gene's germline CDR1 is SGHRS and CDR2 YFSETQ. Trimming pared 0 bases from V and 6 bases from J, leaving 6 bases between. CDR3 sequence: CASSLGGPGELFF. CDR3 nucleotides: TGCGCCAGCAGCTTGGGGGGCCCCGGGGAGCTGTTTTTT.

The chain employs TRBV5-1 and TRBJ2-3; no reliable D call. The V end lost 4 bases, the J end lost 2 bases, and 11 bases lay between the germline ends. This CDR3 contains 14 residues. The germline CDR1 and CDR2 sequences are SGHRS and YFSETQ. CDR3 in DNA: TGCGCCAGCAGCATCGGGTCAGTCACAGATACGCAGTATTTT. It codes for CASSIGSVTDTQYF.

This clone was detected only a few times. This chain uses TRBV4-1 with TRBJ1-1; the D is unclear. There are 14 residues in the CDR3. Trimming took 3 bases from V and 1 from J, leaving 9 bases between them. Germline V gene sequence: CDR1 MGHRA, CDR2 YSYEKL. Written as DNA, the CDR3 is TGCGCCAGCAGCCAGGTTACAGAGAACACTGAAGCTTTCTTT. It yields the protein CASSQVTENTEAFF.

This chain links TRBV5-6 with TRBJ1-2; D is uncertain. V lost 5 bases, J lost 0 bases, and 8 bases lay in between. The germline V gene has CDR1 SGHDT and CDR2 YYEEEE. CDR3 length equals 13 residues. The CDR3 sequence: CASSQLPNYGYTF. Here the CDR3 DNA reads TGTGCCAGCAGTCAGCTACCTAACTATGGCTACACCTTC.

The chain uses TRBV6-4 and TRBJ2-7; D call uncertain. The CDR3 sequence is 12 residues long. The germline CDR1 and CDR2 sequences are MRHNA and SNTAGT. V gave up 9 bases and J gave up 0 bases, with 9 bases separating them. CDR3: CASRLSSYEQYV. DNA of the CDR3: TGTGCCAGTAGACTTAGCTCCTACGAGCAGTACGTC.